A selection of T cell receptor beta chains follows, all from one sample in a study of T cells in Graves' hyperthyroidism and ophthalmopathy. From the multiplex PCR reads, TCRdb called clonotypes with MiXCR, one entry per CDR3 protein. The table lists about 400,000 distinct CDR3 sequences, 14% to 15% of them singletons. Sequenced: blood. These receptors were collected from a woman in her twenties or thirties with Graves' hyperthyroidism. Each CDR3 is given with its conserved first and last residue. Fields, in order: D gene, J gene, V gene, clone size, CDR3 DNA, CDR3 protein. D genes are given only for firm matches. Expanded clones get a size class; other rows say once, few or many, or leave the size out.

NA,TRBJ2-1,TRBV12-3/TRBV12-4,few,TGTGCCAGCAGTTTGGTTTCTGCGGGTTTGGGTAATGAGCAGTTCTTC,CASSLVSAGLGNEQFF
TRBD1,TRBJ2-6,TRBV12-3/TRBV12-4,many,TGTGCCAGCAGTCAAAGGACAGGGAGCTTCTCTGGGGCCAACGTCCTGACTTTC,CASSQRTGSFSGANVLTF
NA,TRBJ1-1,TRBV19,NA,TGTGCCAGTAGCCACAGACGAGCGAACACTGAAGCTTTCTTT,CASSHRRANTEAFF
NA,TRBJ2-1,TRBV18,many,TGTGCCAGCTCACCCTTACAGATCTCCTACAATGAGCAGTTCTTC,CASSPLQISYNEQFF
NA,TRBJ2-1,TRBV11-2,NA,TGTGCCAGCAGCTTAGATCCCCAGGTCAGGGTGTTCTTC,CASSLDPQVRVFF
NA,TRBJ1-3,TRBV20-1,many,TGCAGTGCTAGAGCTACCTTAGCTGGAAACACCATATATTTT,CSARATLAGNTIYF
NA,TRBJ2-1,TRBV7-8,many,TGTGCCAGCAGCCCGCCAGACAGGAGGTACTACAATGAGCAGTTCTTC,CASSPPDRRYYNEQFF
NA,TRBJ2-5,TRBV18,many,TGTGCCAGCTCACCTGAGGGCCAAGAGACCCAGTACTTC,CASSPEGQETQYF
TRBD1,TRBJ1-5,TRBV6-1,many,TGTGCCAGCACCGAGGTTACAGGGGGCTACCAGCCCCAGCATTTT,CASTEVTGGYQPQHF
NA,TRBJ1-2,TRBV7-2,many,TGTGCCAGCAGCTTTTCCCGGTCGTCTAACTATGGCTACACCTTC,CASSFSRSSNYGYTF
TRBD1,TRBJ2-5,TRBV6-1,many,TGTGCCAGCAGTGGCGGGACAGGGAGGACCCAGTACTTC,CASSGGTGRTQYF
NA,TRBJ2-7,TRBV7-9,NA,TGTGCCAGCAGCTTAATAGACACAAAAGTAAACTACGAGCAGTACTTC,CASSLIDTKVNYEQYF
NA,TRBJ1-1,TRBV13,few,TGTGCCAGCAGCGTAACCGCCGCTGAAGCTTTCTTT,CASSVTAAEAFF
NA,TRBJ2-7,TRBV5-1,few,TGCGCCAGCAGCTTGTGGGACGGTGGGACCTACGAGCAGTACTTC,CASSLWDGGTYEQYF
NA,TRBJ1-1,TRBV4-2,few,TGTGCCAGCAGCCAGATTGAGGGAGAGCAGGGAGCTTTCTTT,CASSQIEGEQGAFF
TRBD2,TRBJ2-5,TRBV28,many,TGTGCCAGCAGCAGTGATAGGGCGGGGGGAGAGACCCAGTACTTC,CASSSDRAGGETQYF
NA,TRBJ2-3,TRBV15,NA,TGTGCCACCAGTGGAGGTATCGGCACAGATACGCAGTATTTT,CATSGGIGTDTQYF
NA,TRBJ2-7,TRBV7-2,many,TGTGCCAGCAGCCAAGGGAGTGCCGAGCAGTACTTC,CASSQGSAEQYF
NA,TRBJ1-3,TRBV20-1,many,TGCAGTGCTAAGGTCGGAAACACCATATATTTT,CSAKVGNTIYF
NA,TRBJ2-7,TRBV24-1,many,TGTGCCACCAGTGATTCCTATCACTACGAGCAGTACTTC,CATSDSYHYEQYF
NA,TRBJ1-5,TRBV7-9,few,TGTGCCAGCAACCATTCCCCGGGGGATCAGCCCCAGCATTTT,CASNHSPGDQPQHF
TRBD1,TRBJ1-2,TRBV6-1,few,TGTGCCAGCAGCCCGGGGCAGGGGGGAACCCTCTATGGCTACACCTTC,CASSPGQGGTLYGYTF
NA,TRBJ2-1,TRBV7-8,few,TGTGCCAGCAGCCGGGACCCCTGGACCTACAATGAGCAGTTCTTC,CASSRDPWTYNEQFF
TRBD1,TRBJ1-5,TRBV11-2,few,TGTGCCAGCAGCTTAGAACAGGGGAGCAATCAGCCCCGGCATTTT,CASSLEQGSNQPRHF
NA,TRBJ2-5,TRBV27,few,TGTGCCAGCAGTTCATTGGCAGGGAAGAAGACCCAGTACTTC,CASSSLAGKKTQYF
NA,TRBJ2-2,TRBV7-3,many,TGTGCCAGCAGCTTCCGTGGCCCCAACACCGGGGAGCTGTTTTTT,CASSFRGPNTGELFF
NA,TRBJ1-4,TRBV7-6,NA,TGTGCCAGCAGCCCACGAGTAGATAATGAAAAACTGTTTTTT,CASSPRVDNEKLFF
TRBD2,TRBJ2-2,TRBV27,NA,TGTGCCAGCAGTTCTTGGACTAGCGGGAGAGGCACCGGGGAGCTGTTTTTT,CASSSWTSGRGTGELFF
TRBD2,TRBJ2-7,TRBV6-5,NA,TGTGCCAGCAGTTACTTTCGACCCACTTCTAGCGGGAGGGCCTACGAGCAGTACTTC,CASSYFRPTSSGRAYEQYF
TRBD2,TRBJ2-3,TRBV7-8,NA,TGTGCCAGCAGCTTAGGTGGCGGGAGGGCCCAAGATACGCAGTATTTT,CASSLGGGRAQDTQYF
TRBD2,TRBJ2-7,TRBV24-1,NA,TGTGCCACCAGTGACCTAGCGGGACCCACATACGAGCAGTACTTC,CATSDLAGPTYEQYF
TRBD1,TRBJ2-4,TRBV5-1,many,TGCGCCAGCAGCGGAGGTGACAGGGCTCTAGCCAAAAACATTCAGTACTTC,CASSGGDRALAKNIQYF
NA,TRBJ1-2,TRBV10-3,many,TGTGCCATCAGTGACCGATCCCTGGGGTATGGCTACACCTTC,CAISDRSLGYGYTF
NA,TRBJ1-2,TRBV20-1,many,TGCAGTGCTAGTAGGGGTTATGGCTACACCTTC,CSASRGYGYTF
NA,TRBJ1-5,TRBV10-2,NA,TGCGCCAGCAGCTGGGGATCTACGGCTAGCAATCAGCCCCAGCATTTT,CASSWGSTASNQPQHF
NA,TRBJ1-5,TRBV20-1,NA,TGCAGTGCGCTAAGTACAGTGAATCAGCCCCAGCATTTT,CSALSTVNQPQHF
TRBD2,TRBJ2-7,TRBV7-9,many,TGTGCCAGCAGCTTAGTCGCTAGCGGGAGTCACGAGCAGTACTTC,CASSLVASGSHEQYF
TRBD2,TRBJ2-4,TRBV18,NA,TGTGCCAGCTCCACGGGACTAGCGGAAAACATTCAGTACTTC,CASSTGLAENIQYF
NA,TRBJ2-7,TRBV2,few,TGTGCCAGCAACTTTGTCACGCTCAAATACGAGCAGTACTTC,CASNFVTLKYEQYF
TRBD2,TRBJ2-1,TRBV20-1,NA,TGCAGTGCTAGAAGCGGGAGCTACTACAATGAGCAGTTCTTC,CSARSGSYYNEQFF
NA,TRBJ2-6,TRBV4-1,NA,TGCGCCAGCAGCCAAACCATAGGGGGTACGGCCAACGTCCTGACTTTC,CASSQTIGGTANVLTF
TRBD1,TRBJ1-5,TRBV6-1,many,TGTGCCAGCAGAGCTAACTCTGGGACAGGGGTCATTAGGGGCCGGGAAAGCAATCAGCCCCAGCATTTT,CASRANSGTGVIRGRESNQPQHF
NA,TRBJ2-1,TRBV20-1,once,TGCAGTGCTAGATCTCTAAGCTCCTACAATGAGCAGTTCTTC,CSARSLSSYNEQFF
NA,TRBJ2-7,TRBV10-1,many,TGCGCCAGCAGTGAGTTCACGGGCGCCTACGAGCAGTACTTC,CASSEFTGAYEQYF
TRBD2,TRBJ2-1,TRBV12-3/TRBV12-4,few,TGTGCCAGCAGTAACGCGGGAGGTGGGAGGAATGAGCAGTTCTTC,CASSNAGGGRNEQFF
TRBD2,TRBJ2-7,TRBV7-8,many,TGTGCCAGCAGCCCGCAAGCGGGAGGCGAGCAGTACTTC,CASSPQAGGEQYF
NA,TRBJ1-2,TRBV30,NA,TGTGCCTGGAGTGTAGGGGTAGGCCCTTATGGCTACACCTTC,CAWSVGVGPYGYTF
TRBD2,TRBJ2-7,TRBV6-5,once,TGTGCCAGCAGTTACCGCTCCGGGAAGGTAGCGGGAGGGTACGGGCAGTACTTC,CASSYRSGKVAGGYGQYF
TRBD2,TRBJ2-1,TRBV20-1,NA,TGCAGTGCCACTTTAGCGGGAGACGCCTACAATGAGCAGTTCTTC,CSATLAGDAYNEQFF
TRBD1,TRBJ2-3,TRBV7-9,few,TGTGCCAGCAGCTTCGACAGGGGGCTATCCACAGATACGCAGTATTTT,CASSFDRGLSTDTQYF
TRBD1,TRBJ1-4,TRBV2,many,TGTGCCAGCAGTGAAAGGGGGGACAGCTATGAAAAACTGTTTTTT,CASSERGDSYEKLFF
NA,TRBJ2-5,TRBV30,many,TGTGCCTGGACGGACCAAGAGACCCAGTACTTC,CAWTDQETQYF
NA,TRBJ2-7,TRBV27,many,TGTGCCAGCAGTTCCCAATTTAGCTACGAGCAGTACTTC,CASSSQFSYEQYF
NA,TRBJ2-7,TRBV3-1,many,TGTGCCAGCAGCCAAGATAATGGGCAATCTGAGCAGTACTTC,CASSQDNGQSEQYF
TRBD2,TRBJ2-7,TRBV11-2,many,TGTGCCAGCAGCGGACTAGCGGGGGGCCCCCCCTACGAGCAGTACTTC,CASSGLAGGPPYEQYF
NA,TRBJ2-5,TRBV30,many,TGTGCCTGGAGTGTAATAGAGACCCAGTACTTC,CAWSVIETQYF
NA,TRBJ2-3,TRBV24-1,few,TGTGCCACCAGTGACGGACCTCACTCGGGCACAGATACGCAGTATTTT,CATSDGPHSGTDTQYF